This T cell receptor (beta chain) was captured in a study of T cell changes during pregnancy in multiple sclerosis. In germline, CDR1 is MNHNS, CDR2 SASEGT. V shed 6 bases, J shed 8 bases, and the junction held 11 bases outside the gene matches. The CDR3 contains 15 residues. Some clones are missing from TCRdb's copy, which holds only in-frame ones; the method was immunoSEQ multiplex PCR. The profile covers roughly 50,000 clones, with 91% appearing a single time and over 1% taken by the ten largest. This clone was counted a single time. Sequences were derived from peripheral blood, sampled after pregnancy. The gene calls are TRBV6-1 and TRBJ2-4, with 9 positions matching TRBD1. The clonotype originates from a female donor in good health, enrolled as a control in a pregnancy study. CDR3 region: CASSAGGQGRDIQYF. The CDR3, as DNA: TGTGCCAGCAGCGCTGGGGGACAGGGAAGGGACATTCAGTACTTC.